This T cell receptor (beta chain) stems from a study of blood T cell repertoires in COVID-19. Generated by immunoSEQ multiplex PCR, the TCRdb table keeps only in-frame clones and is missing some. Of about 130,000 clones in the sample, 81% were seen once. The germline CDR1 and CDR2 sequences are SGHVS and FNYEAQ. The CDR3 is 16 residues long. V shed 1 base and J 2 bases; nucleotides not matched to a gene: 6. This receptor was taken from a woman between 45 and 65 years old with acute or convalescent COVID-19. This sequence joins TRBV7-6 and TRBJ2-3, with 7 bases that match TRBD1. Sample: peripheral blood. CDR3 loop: CASSLGQGEITDTQYF. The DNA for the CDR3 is TGTGCCAGCAGCTTAGGACAGGGTGAAATCACAGATACGCAGTATTTT.